The T cell receptor beta chain under discussion was sequenced for a study of T cells after yellow fever vaccination. Trimming left V 5 bases short and J 0 bases short, with 7 bases between. This CDR3 is built from 13 residues. CDR1 is MDHEN, CDR2 SYDVKM, per germline. This clonotype showed up just a few times. The antigen is undetermined. Study results and limitations: The CD4 compartment and the CD8 compartment contained a small share of clonotypes in common.

5'RACE template switching added a universal primer site and UMIs to TCR cDNA. TCRdb passed the 5' RACE reads through MiXCR, listing each CDR3 protein once. The sample consists of more than 300,000 distinct CDR3 sequences, 6.8% of them appearing once. Source: PBMCs, taken roughly seven weeks after the first yellow fever vaccination. The receptor was isolated from a man younger than 35 who received the YFV17D yellow fever vaccine. J is TRBJ1-1 and V is TRBV28; D gene ambiguous. CDR3 sequence reads: CASSDHMNTEAFF. CDR3 coding DNA: TGTGCCAGCAGTGACCACATGAACACTGAAGCTTTCTTT.